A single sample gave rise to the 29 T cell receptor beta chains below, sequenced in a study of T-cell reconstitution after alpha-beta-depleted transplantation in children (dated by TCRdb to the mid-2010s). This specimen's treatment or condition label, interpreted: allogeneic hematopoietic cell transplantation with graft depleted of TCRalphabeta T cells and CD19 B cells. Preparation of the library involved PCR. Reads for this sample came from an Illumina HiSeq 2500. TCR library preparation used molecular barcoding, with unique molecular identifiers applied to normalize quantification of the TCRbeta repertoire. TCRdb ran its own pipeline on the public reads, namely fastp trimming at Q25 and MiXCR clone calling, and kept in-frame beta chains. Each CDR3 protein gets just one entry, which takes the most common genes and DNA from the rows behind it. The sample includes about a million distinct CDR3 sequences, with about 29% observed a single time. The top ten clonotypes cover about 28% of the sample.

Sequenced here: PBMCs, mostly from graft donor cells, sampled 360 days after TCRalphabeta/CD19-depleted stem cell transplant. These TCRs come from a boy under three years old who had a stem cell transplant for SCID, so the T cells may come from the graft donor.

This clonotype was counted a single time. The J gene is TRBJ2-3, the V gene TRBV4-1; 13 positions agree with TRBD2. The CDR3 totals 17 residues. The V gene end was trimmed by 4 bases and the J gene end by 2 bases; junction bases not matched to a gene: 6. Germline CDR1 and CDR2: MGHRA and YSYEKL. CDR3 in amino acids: CASSRGLAGVFTDTQYF. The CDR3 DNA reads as TGCGCCAGCAGCCGAGGACTAGCGGGGGTCTTCACAGATACGCAGTATTTT.

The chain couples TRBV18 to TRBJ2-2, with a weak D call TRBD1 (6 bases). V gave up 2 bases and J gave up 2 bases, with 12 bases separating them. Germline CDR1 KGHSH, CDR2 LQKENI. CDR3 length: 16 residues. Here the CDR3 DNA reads TGTGCCAGCTCACCAAACAGGGCCCATAACACCGGGGAGCTGTTTTTT. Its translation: CASSPNRAHNTGELFF.

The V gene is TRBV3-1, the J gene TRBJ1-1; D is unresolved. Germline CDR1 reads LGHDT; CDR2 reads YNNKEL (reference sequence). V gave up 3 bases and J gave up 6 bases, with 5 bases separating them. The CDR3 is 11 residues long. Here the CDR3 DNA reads TGTGCCAGCAGCCAGGCCTCTGAAGCTTTCTTT. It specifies CASSQASEAFF.

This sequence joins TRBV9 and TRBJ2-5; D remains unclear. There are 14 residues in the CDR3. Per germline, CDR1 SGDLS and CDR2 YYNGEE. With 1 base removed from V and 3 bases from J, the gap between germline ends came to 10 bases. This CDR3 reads CASSVTSREETQYF. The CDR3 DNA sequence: TGTGCCAGCAGCGTAACCAGCAGAGAAGAGACCCAGTACTTC.

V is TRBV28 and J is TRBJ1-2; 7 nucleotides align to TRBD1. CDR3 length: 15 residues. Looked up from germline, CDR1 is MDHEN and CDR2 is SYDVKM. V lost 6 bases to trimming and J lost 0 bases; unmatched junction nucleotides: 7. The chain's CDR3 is CASSETGVANYGYTF. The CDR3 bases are TGTGCCAGCAGCGAAACAGGGGTAGCTAACTATGGCTACACCTTC.

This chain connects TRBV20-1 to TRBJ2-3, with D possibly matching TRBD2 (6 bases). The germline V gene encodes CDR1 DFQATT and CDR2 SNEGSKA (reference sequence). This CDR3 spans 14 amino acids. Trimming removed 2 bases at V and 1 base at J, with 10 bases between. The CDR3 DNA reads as TGCAGTGCTAGAATGGGGGGAGGCACAGATACGCAGTATTTT. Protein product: CSARMGGGTDTQYF.

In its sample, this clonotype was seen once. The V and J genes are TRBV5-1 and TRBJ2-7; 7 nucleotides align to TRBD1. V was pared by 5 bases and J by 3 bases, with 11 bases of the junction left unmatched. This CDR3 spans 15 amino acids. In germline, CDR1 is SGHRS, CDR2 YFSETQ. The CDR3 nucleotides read TGCGCCAGCAGGGACGGGACAGCAGGGTTCTACGAGCAGTACTTC. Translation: CASRDGTAGFYEQYF. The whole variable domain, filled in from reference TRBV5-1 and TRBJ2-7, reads KAGVTQTPRYLIKTRGQQVTLSCSPISGHRSVSWYQQTPGQGLQFLFEYFSETQRNKGNFPGRFSGRQFSNSRSEMNVSTLELGDSALYLCASRDGTAGFYEQYFGPGTRLTVT.

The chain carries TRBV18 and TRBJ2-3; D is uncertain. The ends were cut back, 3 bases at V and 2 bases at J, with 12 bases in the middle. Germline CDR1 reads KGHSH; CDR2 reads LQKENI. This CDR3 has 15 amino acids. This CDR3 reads CASSPLNTNTDTQYF. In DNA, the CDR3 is TGTGCCAGCTCACCTTTAAATACTAACACAGATACGCAGTATTTT.

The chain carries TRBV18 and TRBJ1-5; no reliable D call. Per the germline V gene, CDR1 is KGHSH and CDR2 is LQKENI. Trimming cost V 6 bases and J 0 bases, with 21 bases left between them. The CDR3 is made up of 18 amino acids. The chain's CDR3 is CASSQLPQAAYSNQPQHF. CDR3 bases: TGTGCCAGCTCCCAATTGCCCCAAGCTGCCTATAGCAATCAGCCCCAGCATTTT. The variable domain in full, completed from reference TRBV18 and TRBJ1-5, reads NAGVMQNPRHLVRRRGQEARLRCSPMKGHSHVYWYRQLPEEGLKFMVYLQKENIIDESGMPKERFSAEFPKEGPSILRIQQVVRGDSAAYFCASSQLPQAAYSNQPQHFGDGTRLSIL.

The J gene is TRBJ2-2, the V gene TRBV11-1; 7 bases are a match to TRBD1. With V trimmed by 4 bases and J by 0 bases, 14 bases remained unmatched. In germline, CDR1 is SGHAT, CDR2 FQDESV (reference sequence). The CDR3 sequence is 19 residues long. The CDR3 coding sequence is TGTGCCAGCAGCTACAGGGGCGGTCCCCAATCTACGAACACCGGGGAGCTGTTTTTT. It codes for CASSYRGGPQSTNTGELFF.

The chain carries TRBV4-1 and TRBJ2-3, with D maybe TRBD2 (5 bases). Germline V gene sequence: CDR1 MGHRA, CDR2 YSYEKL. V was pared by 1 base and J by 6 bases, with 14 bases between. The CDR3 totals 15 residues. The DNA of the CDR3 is TGCGCCAGCAGCCAAGTTGTGCCCCCGGGGGATACGCAGTATTTT. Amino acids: CASSQVVPPGDTQYF.

The CDR3 is CATSRSPIPATNEKLFF. DNA for the CDR3: TGTGCCACCAGCAGATCCCCTATACCTGCAACTAATGAAAAACTGTTTTTT. J is TRBJ1-4 and V is TRBV15; D unclear. The CDR3 consists of 17 residues. Germline V gives CDR1 LNHNV, CDR2 YYDKDF (reference sequence). Trimming cost V 2 bases and J 0 bases, with 13 bases left between them. The entire variable domain, with the rest obtained from reference TRBV15 and TRBJ1-4, is as follows: DAMVIQNPRYQVTQFGKPVTLSCSQTLNHNVMYWYQQKSSQAPKLLFHYYDKDFNNEADTPDNFQSRRPNTSFCFLDIRSPGLGDTAMYLCATSRSPIPATNEKLFFGSGTQLSVL.

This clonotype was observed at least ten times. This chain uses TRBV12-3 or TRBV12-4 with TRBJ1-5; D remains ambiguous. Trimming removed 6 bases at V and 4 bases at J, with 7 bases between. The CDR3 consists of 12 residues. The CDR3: CASSLPNQPQHF. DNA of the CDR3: TGTGCCAGCAGCTTACCAAATCAGCCCCAGCATTTT.

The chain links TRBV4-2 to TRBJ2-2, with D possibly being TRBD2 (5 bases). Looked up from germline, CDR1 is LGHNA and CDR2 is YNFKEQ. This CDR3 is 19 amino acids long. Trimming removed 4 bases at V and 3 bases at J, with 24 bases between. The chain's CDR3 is CASSPHSRHLEEDTGELFF. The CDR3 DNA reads TGTGCCAGCAGCCCCCATTCACGGCATCTTGAGGAGGACACCGGGGAGCTGTTTTTT.

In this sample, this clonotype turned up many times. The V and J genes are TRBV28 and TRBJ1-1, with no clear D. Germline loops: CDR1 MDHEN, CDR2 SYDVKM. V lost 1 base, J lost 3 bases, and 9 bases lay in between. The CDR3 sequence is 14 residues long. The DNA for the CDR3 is TGTGCCAGCAGTTTATCATTTGGACACACTGAAGCTTTCTTT. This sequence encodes CASSLSFGHTEAFF.

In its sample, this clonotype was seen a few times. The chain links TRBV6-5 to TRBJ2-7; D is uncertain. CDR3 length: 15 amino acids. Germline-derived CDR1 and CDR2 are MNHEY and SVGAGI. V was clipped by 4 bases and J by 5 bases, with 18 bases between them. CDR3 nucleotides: TGTGCCAGCAGTTGGTTTGGCGGTTCTTCGGACGAGCAGTACTTC. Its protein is CASSWFGGSSDEQYF.

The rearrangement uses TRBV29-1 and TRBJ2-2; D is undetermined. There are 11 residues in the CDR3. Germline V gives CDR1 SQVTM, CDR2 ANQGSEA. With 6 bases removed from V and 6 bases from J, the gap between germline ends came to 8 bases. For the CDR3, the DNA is TGCAGCGTAGGAAAGGCCGGGGAGCTGTTTTTT. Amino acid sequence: CSVGKAGELFF.

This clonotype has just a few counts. As DNA, the CDR3 is TGTGCCAGCAGTCCCGGGACACGGGGCGAGACCCAGTACTTC. This gives the protein CASSPGTRGETQYF. V gene TRBV2 combines with J gene TRBJ2-5, with a possible D match to TRBD1 (6 bases). CDR1 is SNHLY and CDR2 is FYNNEI in the germline V gene. The CDR3 runs 14 residues. V lost 5 bases, J lost 5 bases, and 15 bases lay in between.

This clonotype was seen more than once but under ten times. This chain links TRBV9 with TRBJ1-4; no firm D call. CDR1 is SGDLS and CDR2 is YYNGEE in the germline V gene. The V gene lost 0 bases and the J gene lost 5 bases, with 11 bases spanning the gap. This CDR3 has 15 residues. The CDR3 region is CASSVESRLNEKLFF. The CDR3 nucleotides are TGTGCCAGCAGCGTAGAGAGCCGCTTGAATGAAAAACTGTTTTTT.

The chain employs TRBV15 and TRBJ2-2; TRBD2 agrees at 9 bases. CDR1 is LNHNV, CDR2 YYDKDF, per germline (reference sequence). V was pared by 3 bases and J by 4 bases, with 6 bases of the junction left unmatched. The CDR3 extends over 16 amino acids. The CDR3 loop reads CATSSPGTSITGELFF. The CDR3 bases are TGTGCCACCAGCAGCCCGGGGACTAGCATCACCGGGGAGCTGTTTTTT.

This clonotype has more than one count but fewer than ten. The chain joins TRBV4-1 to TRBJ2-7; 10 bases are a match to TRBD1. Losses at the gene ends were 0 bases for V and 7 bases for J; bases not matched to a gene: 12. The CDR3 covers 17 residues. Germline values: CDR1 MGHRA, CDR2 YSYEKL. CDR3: CASSQDEWTGGKGEQYF. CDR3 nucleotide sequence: TGCGCCAGCAGCCAAGATGAGTGGACAGGGGGAAAAGGGGAGCAGTACTTC.

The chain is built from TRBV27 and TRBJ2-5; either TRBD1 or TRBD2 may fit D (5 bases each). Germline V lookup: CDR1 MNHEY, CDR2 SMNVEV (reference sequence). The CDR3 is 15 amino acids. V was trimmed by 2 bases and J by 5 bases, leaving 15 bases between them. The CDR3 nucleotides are TGTGCCAGCAGTTTAATGGGGGAAAGGGCTGAGACCCAGTACTTC. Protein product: CASSLMGERAETQYF.

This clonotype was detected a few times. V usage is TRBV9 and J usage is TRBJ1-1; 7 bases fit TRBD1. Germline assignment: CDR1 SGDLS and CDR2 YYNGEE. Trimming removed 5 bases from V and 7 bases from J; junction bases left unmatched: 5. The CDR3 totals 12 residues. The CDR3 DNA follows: TGTGCCAGCAGTCGGGACAGTAGTGAAGCTTTCTTT. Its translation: CASSRDSSEAFF.

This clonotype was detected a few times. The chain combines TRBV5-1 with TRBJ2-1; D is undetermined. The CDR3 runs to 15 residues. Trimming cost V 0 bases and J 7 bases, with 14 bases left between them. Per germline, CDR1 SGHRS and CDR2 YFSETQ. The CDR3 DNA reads TGCGCCAGCAGCTTGGTGGGCAGGCCTAGGAATGAGCAGTTCTTC. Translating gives CASSLVGRPRNEQFF.

This CDR3 reads CASSLRGSSGELFF. The CDR3 nucleotides are TGTGCCAGCAGCCTCAGGGGGTCTAGCGGGGAGCTGTTTTTT. The chain uses TRBV9 and TRBJ2-2, with 7 bases aligning to TRBD1. The CDR3 has 14 residues. Per the germline V gene, CDR1 is SGDLS and CDR2 is YYNGEE. V trimming: 4 bases; J trimming: 7 bases; junction bases outside the gene matches: 7.

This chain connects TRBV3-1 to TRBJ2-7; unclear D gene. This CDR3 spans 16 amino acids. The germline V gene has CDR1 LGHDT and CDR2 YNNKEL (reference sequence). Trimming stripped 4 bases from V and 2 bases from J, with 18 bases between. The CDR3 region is CASSPTRPDPAYEQYF. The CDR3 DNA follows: TGTGCCAGCAGCCCGACCCGACCGGACCCAGCCTACGAGCAGTACTTC.

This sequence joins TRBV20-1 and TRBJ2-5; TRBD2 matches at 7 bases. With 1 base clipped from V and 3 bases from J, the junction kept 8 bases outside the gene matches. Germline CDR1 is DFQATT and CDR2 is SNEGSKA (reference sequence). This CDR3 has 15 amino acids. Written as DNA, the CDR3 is TGCAGTGCTAGAGTCGGCGGGGGATGGGAAGAGACCCAGTACTTC. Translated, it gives CSARVGGGWEETQYF.

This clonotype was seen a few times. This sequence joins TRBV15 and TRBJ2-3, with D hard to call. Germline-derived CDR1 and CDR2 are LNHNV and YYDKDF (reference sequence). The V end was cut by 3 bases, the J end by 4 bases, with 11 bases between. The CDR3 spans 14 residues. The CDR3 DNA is TGTGCCACCAGCAGCGAAAATCTTGCAGATACGCAGTATTTT. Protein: CATSSENLADTQYF.

The CDR3 region has the DNA TGTGCCACCAGCAGAGTCGAAAGGGGGCGGCAGGAGACCCAGTACTTC. Encoded protein: CATSRVERGRQETQYF. This chain connects TRBV15 to TRBJ2-5; 7 nucleotides agree with TRBD1. The CDR3 runs to 16 residues. CDR1 and CDR2 (germline): LNHNV, YYDKDF (reference sequence). Unmatched junction bases numbered 10, after V lost 1 base and J lost 5 bases.